One and the same sample provided the 3 T cell receptor beta chains below, sequenced in a study of shared clonotypes between healthy human individuals. Assay: immunoSEQ multiplex PCR; the TCRdb copy retains only in-frame clones and omits some. The sample consists of approximately 810,000 clones, about 92% of them appearing once. Only CD45RO-negative cells positively selected for CCR7 counted as naive CD8 cells, so terminally differentiated effector memory CD45RA+ cells were excluded. Sequenced sample: naive CD8+ T cells sorted from blood. These receptors were collected from a man aged 30-40 years in good health.

The rearrangement links TRBV5-1 to TRBJ2-7; D perhaps matches TRBD1 (6 bases). The CDR3 extends over 12 amino acids. In germline, CDR1 is SGHRS, CDR2 YFSETQ. V was clipped by 8 bases and J by 2 bases, with 11 bases between them. The CDR3 sequence: CASADSPYEQYF. DNA of the CDR3: TGCGCCAGTGCGGACAGCCCCTACGAGCAGTACTTC.

The gene calls are TRBV28 and TRBJ2-3; no clear D gene. In germline, CDR1 is MDHEN, CDR2 SYDVKM. Between the trimmed V and J ends, which lost 2 bases and 3 bases, there was a span of 6 bases. The CDR3 has 13 residues. The CDR3 sequence: CASSLDLTDTQYF. CDR3 coding DNA: TGTGCCAGCAGTTTAGATCTTACAGATACGCAGTATTTT.

The V and J genes are TRBV19 and TRBJ2-4; 9 nucleotides align to TRBD1. CDR1 and CDR2 (germline): LNHDA, SQIVND (reference sequence). This CDR3 region has 15 residues. Trimming removed 3 bases from V and 5 bases from J; junction bases left unmatched: 5. Here the CDR3 reads CASSIVGQGENIQYF. CDR3 bases: TGTGCCAGTAGTATTGTGGGACAGGGAGAAAACATTCAGTACTTC.